The clone carrying this T cell receptor beta chain was observed a handful of times. Its antigen is unidentified. This sample was included in a study of PD-1 blockade in classical Hodgkin lymphoma. Study-level results: Those patients who began receiving nivolumab less than 1 year after ASCT had lower diversity, and they were excluded. At baseline, newly diagnosed patients reportedly showed less TCR diversity than healthy donors. Repertoires differed for reasons still undefined, possibly disease activity or prior therapy.

From germline, CDR1 is SGHAT and CDR2 FQNNGV. V was pared by 5 bases and J by 8 bases, with 15 bases between. The CDR3 consists of 13 residues. Each patient experienced a relapse that followed autologous stem cell transplantation, and brentuximab vedotin exposure varied. Profiled with immunoSEQ multiplex PCR; TCRdb holds only in-frame clones, not every one. In the table there are 25,000 to 35,000 clones, over 70% of which are singletons. The chain employs TRBV11-2 and TRBJ1-1; D unclear. This clonotype originated in a human donor with classical Hodgkin lymphoma. This sample comprised peripheral blood mononuclear cells (PBMCs), obtained before the second cycle of nivolumab. CDR3 amino acids: CASSRGGSFEAFF. CDR3 bases: TGTGCCAGCAGCCGAGGCGGTAGTTTCGAAGCTTTCTTT.